Each of the 25 T cell receptor beta chains below was sequenced from the same sample in a study of T cell changes during pregnancy in multiple sclerosis. The method was immunoSEQ multiplex PCR; TCRdb's version includes in-frame clones alone and lacks a portion of them. The sample holds some 29,000 clones, approximately 90% seen once. The source material was CD8+ T cells from peripheral blood mononuclear cells, sampled in the third trimester of pregnancy. The source of these receptors is a female donor with multiple sclerosis, enrolled in a pregnancy study.

The chain is built from TRBV18 and TRBJ1-5, with 10 bases lining up with TRBD1. This CDR3 has 14 amino acids. V lost 5 bases and J lost 6; bases outside the gene matches: 4. Germline V gives CDR1 KGHSH, CDR2 LQKENI. For the CDR3, the DNA is TGTGCCAGCTCAGAACGACAGGGGGCTCAGCCCCAGCATTTT. This sequence encodes CASSERQGAQPQHF.

The CDR3 spells CASSPSGTSGYNEQFF. The CDR3 bases are TGTGCCAGCAGCCCCTCCGGGACTAGCGGATACAATGAGCAGTTCTTC. The chain has TRBV7-3 and TRBJ2-1; 11 bases fit TRBD2. Germline CDR1 and CDR2: SGHTA and FQGTGA. After removal of 5 bases from V and 4 bases from J, the junction contained 7 bases not matched to a gene. This CDR3 region has 16 residues.

This chain links TRBV7-9 with TRBJ1-2; 7 bases agree with TRBD1. From germline, CDR1 is SEHNR and CDR2 FQNEAQ (reference sequence). The CDR3 has 13 amino acids. Losses at the gene ends were 8 bases for V and 4 bases for J; bases not matched to a gene: 7. The CDR3 nucleotides read TGTGCCAGCGAAATGACAGGGAGCTATGGCTACACCTTC. Translation: CASEMTGSYGYTF.

This CDR3 is CASSFRGGGAKNIQYF. The CDR3 DNA follows: TGTGCCAGCAGCTTCCGGGGGGGCGGCGCCAAAAACATTCAGTACTTC. This sequence joins TRBV7-8 and TRBJ2-4, with 8 bases identical to TRBD2. Germline V gene lookup returns CDR1 SGHVS and CDR2 FQNEAQ. V lost 3 bases to trimming and J lost 1 base; unmatched junction nucleotides: 5. The CDR3 is 16 amino acids.

The CDR3 DNA reads TGTGCCAGCAGCGTAACCCGGGAGACCTCCTACAATGAGCAGTTCTTC. Amino acid sequence: CASSVTRETSYNEQFF. V usage is TRBV9 and J usage is TRBJ2-1; TRBD2 might be the D (6 bases). Trimming left V 1 base short and J 0 bases short, with 11 bases between. The CDR3 spans 16 residues. Germline CDR1 is SGDLS and CDR2 is YYNGEE.

This rearrangement joins TRBV27 to TRBJ2-7; 7 bases align to TRBD2. This CDR3 is built from 11 residues. V lost 7 bases to trimming and J lost 3 bases; unmatched junction nucleotides: 0. The germline V gene has CDR1 MNHEY and CDR2 SMNVEV (reference sequence). The CDR3 nucleotides read TGTGCCAGCAAGCGGGACTACGAGCAGTACTTC. This translates into CASKRDYEQYF.

This chain uses TRBV6-6 with TRBJ1-2; 10 nucleotides line up with TRBD1. CDR1 and CDR2 from the germline V gene are MNHNY and SVGAGI (reference sequence). The CDR3 contains 15 residues. The V segment lost 6 bases and the J segment 8 bases; nucleotides outside the gene matches: 12. The CDR3 DNA is TGTGCCAGCAGAAGGACAGGGGGTTATGATGGCGGCTACACCTTC. It yields the protein CASRRTGGYDGGYTF.

The chain is built from TRBV7-9 and TRBJ1-3, with D possibly being TRBD1 (6 bases). The CDR3 totals 16 residues. V lost 3 bases and J lost 4, with 16 bases in between. Germline lookup yields CDR1 SEHNR and CDR2 FQNEAQ (reference sequence). The CDR3: CASSLGGARSGNTIYF. The CDR3, as DNA: TGTGCCAGCAGCTTGGGGGGGGCCCGGAGCGGAAACACCATATATTTT.

V is TRBV5-1 and J is TRBJ2-7; 9 positions match TRBD1. The germline gives CDR1 SGHRS, CDR2 YFSETQ. The CDR3 contains 14 residues. The trim removed 2 bases at V and 3 bases at J, leaving 3 bases unmatched. The CDR3 DNA sequence: TGCGCCAGCAGCTTCCGGGACAGGGACTACGAGCAGTACTTC. This sequence encodes CASSFRDRDYEQYF.

The chain is built from TRBV2 and TRBJ1-2; 10 bases are shared with TRBD1. The CDR3 is 17 residues long. CDR1 is SNHLY and CDR2 is FYNNEI in the germline V gene. V was pared by 4 bases and J by 8 bases, with 16 bases of the junction left unmatched. This CDR3 is CASSGGRQGAEIGGYTF. The CDR3 DNA sequence: TGTGCCAGCAGTGGAGGGAGACAGGGGGCGGAAATTGGCGGCTACACCTTC.

The chain carries TRBV9 and TRBJ2-7; 11 bases are shared with TRBD2. Germline trimming cut 3 bases from V and 0 bases from J; bases unmatched to any gene: 5. The germline V gene encodes CDR1 SGDLS and CDR2 YYNGEE. The CDR3 is 16 amino acids. CDR3 in amino acids: CASSDGTSGLSYEQYF. The CDR3 DNA is TGTGCCAGCAGCGACGGGACTAGCGGCCTCTCCTACGAGCAGTACTTC.

This chain uses TRBV6-1 with TRBJ2-7, with 8 bases that match TRBD2. The CDR3 totals 16 residues. The V segment lost 2 bases and the J segment 3 bases; nucleotides outside the gene matches: 9. Germline CDR1 MNHNS, CDR2 SASEGT. The CDR3 DNA reads TGTGCCAGCAGTGAACAGAGCGGGAGAGGGGGCTACGAGCAGTACTTC. It specifies CASSEQSGRGGYEQYF.

This clone was found once. This sequence joins TRBV14 and TRBJ2-7; D is perhaps TRBD2 (7 bases). The CDR3 length is 15 residues. V was clipped by 5 bases and J by 4 bases, with 18 bases between them. Germline lookup yields CDR1 SGHDN and CDR2 FVKESK. The CDR3 nucleotides are TGTGCCAGCAGCAGGAGGGGGGGCGCGTTTTACGAGCAGTACTTC. Translated, it gives CASSRRGGAFYEQYF.

The chain has TRBV27 and TRBJ1-2; TRBD1 agrees at 10 bases. This CDR3 has 15 amino acids. The V and J ends lost 5 bases and 4 bases, in that order; junction bases with no gene match: 7. Germline CDR1 reads MNHEY; CDR2 reads SMNVEV (reference sequence). CDR3 nucleotide sequence: TGTGCCAGCAGTATCACGACAGGGGGCCTCTATGGCTACACCTTC. It yields the protein CASSITTGGLYGYTF.

This sequence joins TRBV27 and TRBJ2-7; D unclear. Germline V CDR1 and CDR2: MNHEY, SMNVEV (reference sequence). CDR3 size: 15 residues. V lost 6 bases to trimming and J lost 0 bases, with 15 bases between them. The CDR3: CASRVGWQTSYEQYF. The CDR3 region has the DNA TGTGCCAGCAGGGTGGGCTGGCAGACCTCCTACGAGCAGTACTTC.

The genes are TRBV7-6 and TRBJ2-7; D might be TRBD1 (6 bases). CDR3 size: 14 residues. V was pared by 0 bases and J by 3 bases, with 9 bases between. Germline CDR1 is SGHVS and CDR2 is FNYEAQ. The CDR3 spells CASSLAARGYEQYF. The CDR3 coding sequence is TGTGCCAGCAGCTTAGCAGCCAGGGGCTACGAGCAGTACTTC.

CDR3 nucleotide sequence: TGTGCCAGCTCCCGGGACTCCAATGAGCAGTTCTTC. This gives the protein CASSRDSNEQFF. The chain uses TRBV4-2 and TRBJ2-1; TRBD2 is a possible D gene (6 bases). The germline CDR1 and CDR2 sequences are LGHNA and YNFKEQ. This CDR3 has 12 residues. V lost 8 bases and J 6 bases, leaving 11 bases between the germline ends.

This chain links TRBV6-1 with TRBJ1-6; D is undetermined. The CDR3 has 16 amino acids. V was clipped by 3 bases and J by 1 base, with 10 bases between them. The V gene's germline CDR1 is MNHNS and CDR2 SASEGT. The CDR3 is CASSDVSRSYNSPLHF. DNA of the CDR3: TGTGCCAGCAGTGATGTGTCCCGGTCCTATAATTCACCCCTCCACTTT.

The table lists this clone with a count of one. This chain uses TRBV7-9 with TRBJ2-5; D not resolved. Germline CDR1 and CDR2: SEHNR and FQNEAQ (reference sequence). The CDR3 loop spans 16 amino acids. Trimming took 0 bases from V and 3 from J, leaving 14 bases between them. This chain's CDR3 is CASSLAIGMEKETQYF. Here the CDR3 DNA reads TGTGCCAGCAGCTTAGCGATCGGTATGGAGAAAGAGACCCAGTACTTC.

The chain carries TRBV27 and TRBJ2-3; D not resolved. This CDR3 has 15 residues. V lost 4 bases to trimming and J lost 2 bases, with 13 bases between them. Per the germline V gene, CDR1 is MNHEY and CDR2 is SMNVEV (reference sequence). CDR3 region: CASSSFRFSTDTQYF. As DNA, the CDR3 is TGTGCCAGCAGTTCCTTCCGGTTTTCCACAGATACGCAGTATTTT.

The J gene is TRBJ2-1, the V gene TRBV27; 9 nucleotides agree with TRBD2. Germline trimming cut 4 bases from V and 10 bases from J; bases unmatched to any gene: 11. In germline, CDR1 is MNHEY, CDR2 SMNVEV (reference sequence). The CDR3 sequence is 15 residues long. Here the CDR3 reads CASSSGLAGYKEQFF. CDR3 bases: TGTGCCAGCAGTTCGGGGCTAGCGGGATATAAGGAGCAGTTCTTC.

The chain carries TRBV6-5 and TRBJ1-1; no firm D call. This CDR3 has 15 residues. Germline CDR1 MNHEY, CDR2 SVGAGI. Trimming removed 2 bases from V and 6 bases from J, with 16 bases in between. The CDR3 here is CASSYVGDGSAEAFF. The CDR3 region has the DNA TGTGCCAGCAGTTACGTCGGAGACGGATCCGCTGAAGCTTTCTTT.

V and J are TRBV7-6 and TRBJ1-2; TRBD1 aligns across 7 bases. The V and J ends lost 1 base and 3 bases, in that order; junction bases with no gene match: 8. The CDR3 spans 16 residues. From germline, CDR1 is SGHVS and CDR2 FNYEAQ. The CDR3 nucleotides are TGTGCCAGCAGCTTAGGTAGAGGGGGACAGCACTATGGCTACACCTTC. This encodes CASSLGRGGQHYGYTF.

The chain recombines TRBV6-1 with TRBJ2-7; perhaps TRBD1 as D (5 bases). This CDR3 region has 15 residues. Between the trimmed V and J ends, which lost 3 bases and 3 bases, there was a span of 15 bases. Germline assignment: CDR1 MNHNS and CDR2 SASEGT. CDR3 sequence: CASSEAVRAGYEQYF. CDR3 nucleotides: TGTGCCAGCAGTGAGGCAGTCAGGGCCGGCTACGAGCAGTACTTC.

The chain couples TRBV10-3 to TRBJ1-1; D call uncertain. The V and J ends lost 0 bases and 7 bases respectively, with 12 bases between them. The CDR3 covers 14 residues. Germline V lookup: CDR1 ENHRY, CDR2 SYGVKD. The CDR3 region has the DNA TGTGCCATCAGTGAGTCGACTCTAGGATTTGAAGCTTTCTTT. It codes for CAISESTLGFEAFF.